Following are 28 T cell receptor beta chains from one sample sequenced in a study of beta chain features in type 1 diabetes. Findings and caveats of the study: Shortening of TCRB CDR3s, moderate but significant, appeared in all four CD4+ subsets of Type 1 diabetes patients.

As every portion of the isolated RNA was reverse transcribed, the sequencing read expressed TCRB transcripts. The method was immunoSEQ multiplex PCR; TCRdb's version includes in-frame clones alone and lacks a portion of them. The data hold 150,000 to 180,000 clones, with 10% observed a single time. The antigens for these receptors are not known. The source material was central memory CD4+ T cells from blood. The receptors derive from a man aged 25-40 years with type 1 diabetes.

This clone appeared a few times. The CDR3 loop is CASSTQGGYTEAFF. The CDR3 nucleotides read TGTGCCAGCAGCACACAGGGCGGCTACACTGAAGCTTTCTTT. The chain employs TRBV7-9 and TRBJ1-1; weak D call: TRBD1 (6 bases). There are 14 residues in the CDR3. Trimming cost V 5 bases and J 3 bases, with 13 bases left between them. CDR1 is SEHNR and CDR2 is FQNEAQ in the germline V gene (reference sequence).

The sample holds a few counts of this clone. The V and J genes are TRBV5-1 and TRBJ2-3, with a weak D call TRBD1 (6 bases). The V end was cut by 0 bases, the J end by 6 bases, with 17 bases between. Germline CDR1 SGHRS, CDR2 YFSETQ. The CDR3 consists of 16 residues. The CDR3 DNA reads as TGCGCCAGCAGCTTGGCCCGGAGAGGGGGAGATGATACGCAGTATTTT. Its protein is CASSLARRGGDDTQYF.

In this sample, this clone turned up a few times. Other DNA sequences of this sample code for an identical CDR3. The chain recombines TRBV6-4 with TRBJ2-2, with 9 bases aligning to TRBD1. Trimming at V came to 6 bases and at J to 2 bases, leaving 4 bases not matched to a gene. CDR3 length equals 15 residues. Germline V lookup: CDR1 MRHNA, CDR2 SNTAGT. The CDR3 sequence: CASSRDRVNTGELFF. CDR3 coding DNA: TGTGCCAGCAGCCGGGACAGGGTCAACACCGGGGAGCTGTTTTTT.

The table lists this clone with a few counts. This chain connects TRBV7-9 to TRBJ1-2; D is uncertain. Germline CDR1 SEHNR, CDR2 FQNEAQ (reference sequence). V was shortened by 4 bases and J by 3 bases, with 15 bases between the two germline ends. CDR3 length equals 15 residues. CDR3 loop: CASSWRITDDYGYTF. The CDR3 coding sequence is TGTGCCAGCAGCTGGAGGATTACAGATGACTATGGCTACACCTTC.

The V gene is TRBV2, the J gene TRBJ1-1; D is unclear. The CDR3 contains 15 residues. The germline CDR1 and CDR2 sequences are SNHLY and FYNNEI. Trimming removed 8 bases at V and 2 bases at J, with 18 bases between. CDR3 nucleotides: TGTGCCAGCGGAGGGTCGGACCCCCCTAACACTGAAGCTTTCTTT. Amino acids: CASGGSDPPNTEAFF.

The CDR3 loop is CASSSSPGLNYGYTF. DNA of the CDR3: TGTGCCAGCAGTTCCTCCCCAGGGCTTAACTATGGCTACACCTTC. The chain combines TRBV28 with TRBJ1-2, with a weak D call TRBD1 (5 bases). This CDR3 comprises 15 residues. The V end lost 4 bases, the J end lost 1 base, and 13 bases lay between the germline ends. Germline V gives CDR1 MDHEN, CDR2 SYDVKM.

The chain is built from TRBV7-3 and TRBJ1-2; D uncertain. The CDR3 is 13 residues long. V was cut by 5 bases and J by 5 bases, with 12 bases left in between. Germline V gene sequence: CDR1 SGHTA, CDR2 FQGTGA. The CDR3 DNA follows: TGTGCCAGCAGCCCGGACGGAGGATATGGCTACACCTTC. Amino acid sequence: CASSPDGGYGYTF. The variable domain in full, with the rest retrieved from reference TRBV7-3 and TRBJ1-2, is GAGVSQTPSNKVTEKGKYVELRCDPISGHTALYWYRQSLGQGPEFLIYFQGTGAADDSGLPNDRFFAVRPEGSVSTLKIQRTERGDSAVYLCASSPDGGYGYTFGSGTRLTVV.

This clone was counted a few times. The chain employs TRBV27 and TRBJ1-2; D gene uncertain. The CDR3 covers 15 residues. Germline loops: CDR1 MNHEY, CDR2 SMNVEV (reference sequence). V was shortened by 1 base and J by 0 bases, with 9 bases between the two germline ends. DNA of the CDR3: TGTGCCAGCAGTTTATTCAGTTCAGCTAACTATGGCTACACCTTC. It is translated as CASSLFSSANYGYTF.

The V call is TRBV5-1, the J call TRBJ2-2; TRBD2 is a possible D gene (6 bases). V was pared by 4 bases and J by 2 bases, with 15 bases between. Germline V gives CDR1 SGHRS, CDR2 YFSETQ. This CDR3 spans 16 amino acids. CDR3: CASSPGLGLNTGELFF. The CDR3 DNA sequence: TGCGCCAGCAGCCCGGGACTGGGACTTAACACCGGGGAGCTGTTTTTT. The full variable domain, completed using reference TRBV5-1 and TRBJ2-2, is KAGVTQTPRYLIKTRGQQVTLSCSPISGHRSVSWYQQTPGQGLQFLFEYFSETQRNKGNFPGRFSGRQFSNSRSEMNVSTLELGDSALYLCASSPGLGLNTGELFFGEGSRLTVL.

The sample holds a few counts of this clone. The chain carries TRBV6-5 and TRBJ2-5, with 7 bases identical to TRBD1. The CDR3 covers 15 residues. Germline assignment: CDR1 MNHEY and CDR2 SVGAGI. The V and J ends lost 6 bases and 5 bases, in that order; junction bases with no gene match: 12. This CDR3 reads CASSRGPLGQETQYF. As DNA, the CDR3 is TGTGCCAGCAGCCGTGGACCCTTGGGACAGGAGACCCAGTACTTC.

The J gene is TRBJ2-1, the V gene TRBV9; D is unresolved. This CDR3 spans 12 amino acids. Germline CDR1 is SGDLS and CDR2 is YYNGEE. The germline V and J ends were trimmed by 4 bases and 5 bases, with 7 bases remaining between them. This CDR3 is CASSPYDNEQFF. The CDR3 DNA reads TGTGCCAGCAGCCCCTACGACAATGAGCAGTTCTTC.

The chain uses TRBV5-1 and TRBJ1-1; D remains unclear. V was trimmed by 2 bases and J by 4 bases, leaving 15 bases between them. This CDR3 is built from 15 residues. The germline gives CDR1 SGHRS, CDR2 YFSETQ. CDR3: CASSLEGATSTEAFF. Here the CDR3 DNA reads TGCGCCAGCAGCTTAGAAGGAGCCACGAGCACTGAAGCTTTCTTT.

V usage is TRBV18 and J usage is TRBJ2-7; D might be TRBD1 (7 bases). Deletions cut 3 bases from V and 4 bases from J, with 10 bases between. The CDR3 sequence is 13 residues long. Germline CDR1 reads KGHSH; CDR2 reads LQKENI. This CDR3 reads CASSPAGGYEQYF. The CDR3 DNA is TGTGCCAGCTCACCGGCAGGGGGGTACGAGCAGTACTTC.

The J gene is TRBJ2-7, the V gene TRBV10-3; 7 bases agree with TRBD2. Germline loops: CDR1 ENHRY, CDR2 SYGVKD. Germline trimming cut 8 bases from V and 1 base from J; bases unmatched to any gene: 8. The CDR3 runs to 14 residues. DNA for the CDR3: TGTGCCATCTGGGAAGGGGAGGGATCCTACGAGCAGTACTTC. This gives the protein CAIWEGEGSYEQYF.

This clone showed up just a few times. The rearrangement uses TRBV5-5 and TRBJ1-2, with D perhaps TRBD1 (6 bases). CDR1 SGHKS and CDR2 YYEKEE come from the germline V gene (reference sequence). The V gene lost 1 base and the J gene lost 6 bases, with 16 bases spanning the gap. This CDR3 is built from 15 residues. In nucleotides, the CDR3 is TGTGCCAGCAGCTTGTTTTCAGGGGCCCAGGATGGCTACACCTTC. This translates into CASSLFSGAQDGYTF.

The chain combines TRBV10-1 with TRBJ1-2; weak D call: TRBD1 (5 bases). The CDR3 totals 16 residues. V was trimmed by 3 bases and J by 8 bases, leaving 22 bases between them. Germline V gene data show CDR1 as WNHNN and CDR2 as SYGVQD (reference sequence). CDR3 loop: CASSDFLGPRVRGYTF. CDR3 nucleotides: TGCGCCAGCAGTGATTTCCTGGGGCCTCGCGTAAGGGGCTACACCTTC.

The CDR3 loop is CASSQAAASGAYEQYF. The CDR3, as DNA: TGTGCCAGCTCACAGGCTGCCGCTAGCGGGGCCTACGAGCAGTACTTC. The chain combines TRBV18 with TRBJ2-7; 9 bases map to TRBD2. The length of the CDR3 is 16 residues. V was pared by 4 bases and J by 2 bases, with 9 bases of the junction left unmatched. CDR1 and CDR2 from the germline V gene are KGHSH and LQKENI.

This clone was seen a handful of times. This sequence joins TRBV5-6 and TRBJ1-1; tentatively, D is TRBD1 (5 bases). The CDR3 has 14 residues. Trimming stripped 4 bases from V and 0 bases from J, with 10 bases between. Per the germline V gene, CDR1 is SGHDT and CDR2 is YYEEEE. CDR3 region: CASSTTAMNTEAFF. The CDR3 DNA reads TGTGCCAGCAGCACGACAGCGATGAACACTGAAGCTTTCTTT.

This clone was observed a few times. This chain connects TRBV5-4 to TRBJ2-1; no firm D call. The CDR3 totals 11 residues. Trimming took 1 base from V and 7 from J, leaving 3 bases between them. Germline CDR1 reads SGHNT; CDR2 reads YYREEE (reference sequence). The CDR3 coding sequence is TGTGCCAGCAGCTTGTCTAATGAGCAGTTCTTC. Translating it yields CASSLSNEQFF.

This clone was picked up a small number of times. Additional DNA sequences in this sample encode the identical CDR3. V gene TRBV30 combines with J gene TRBJ1-1; TRBD1 matches 7 bases. The CDR3 spans 13 residues. Germline assignment: CDR1 GTSNPN and CDR2 SVGIG (reference sequence). The V gene end was trimmed by 5 bases and the J gene end by 0 bases; junction bases not matched to a gene: 3. The CDR3 region is CAWSGQMNTEAFF. The CDR3 nucleotides read TGTGCCTGGTCGGGACAGATGAACACTGAAGCTTTCTTT.

In this sample, this clone turned up a few times. The chain couples TRBV18 to TRBJ2-1, with TRBD2 matching 11 bases. Germline trimming cut 3 bases from V and 7 bases from J; bases unmatched to any gene: 8. Germline CDR1 reads KGHSH; CDR2 reads LQKENI. There are 16 residues in the CDR3. CDR3 protein: CASSPPAGLAVNEQFF. CDR3 nucleotides: TGTGCCAGCTCACCTCCCGCGGGACTAGCGGTTAATGAGCAGTTCTTC.

In this sample, this clone turned up once. V is TRBV4-2 and J is TRBJ1-2; D is perhaps TRBD1 (6 bases). The CDR3 loop spans 19 amino acids. CDR1 and CDR2 (germline): LGHNA, YNFKEQ. V lost 0 bases and J 2 bases, leaving 22 bases between the germline ends. The CDR3: CASSQELVRTATTNYGYTF. CDR3 DNA: TGTGCCAGCAGCCAAGAATTGGTTAGGACAGCAACAACCAACTATGGCTACACCTTC.

This clone was observed a few times. The rearrangement uses TRBV18 and TRBJ1-5; 8 bases are a match to TRBD1. J lost 6 bases, V lost 0 bases, and 10 bases had no gene match. Germline values: CDR1 KGHSH, CDR2 LQKENI. CDR3 length: 17 amino acids. CDR3 loop: CASSPPQGASTIQPQHF. The CDR3 bases are TGTGCCAGCTCACCACCCCAGGGGGCGTCAACCATTCAGCCCCAGCATTTT.

The rearrangement uses TRBV6-5 and TRBJ1-5; no reliable D call. The CDR3 length is 13 residues. With 6 bases removed from V and 5 bases from J, the gap between germline ends came to 11 bases. From germline, CDR1 is MNHEY and CDR2 SVGAGI. The chain's CDR3 is CASSPSGDQPQHF. In DNA form, the CDR3 reads TGTGCCAGCAGCCCGAGCGGGGATCAGCCCCAGCATTTT.

The chain uses TRBV19 and TRBJ1-1; maybe TRBD1 (5 bases). Trimming removed 3 bases from V and 1 base from J, with 12 bases in between. The CDR3 is 15 residues long. Germline V gene sequence: CDR1 LNHDA, CDR2 SQIVND (reference sequence). CDR3 amino acids: CASSIWGNPNTEAFF. CDR3 in DNA: TGTGCCAGTAGTATTTGGGGCAACCCGAACACTGAAGCTTTCTTT.

This clone has only a few counts. The chain combines TRBV5-1 with TRBJ2-2; D uncertain. The CDR3 spans 14 residues. V was cut by 3 bases and J by 8 bases, with 14 bases left in between. The germline gives CDR1 SGHRS, CDR2 YFSETQ. CDR3 sequence (DNA): TGCGCCAGCAGCTCTCTCCAGCGAACGGGGGAGCTGTTTTTT. It codes for CASSSLQRTGELFF.

This clone was seen a handful of times. V and J are TRBV27 and TRBJ1-5, with D possibly matching TRBD1 (5 bases). Germline V gene data show CDR1 as MNHEY and CDR2 as SMNVEV (reference sequence). The CDR3 is made up of 15 amino acids. V was shortened by 8 bases and J by 1 base, with 15 bases between the two germline ends. The CDR3 spells CASGNRRVSNQPQHF. The CDR3 DNA is TGTGCCAGCGGAAACCGCAGGGTAAGCAATCAGCCCCAGCATTTT.

Worth noting for this clone: At the DNA level, this CDR3 is encoded by other sequences in the same sample as well. The V gene is TRBV4-3, the J gene TRBJ2-7; maybe TRBD2 (6 bases). The CDR3 consists of 14 residues. Per the germline V gene, CDR1 is LGHNA and CDR2 is YSLEER. V lost 1 base and J lost 4, with 11 bases in between. CDR3 protein: CASSQAAGTYEQYF. DNA of the CDR3: TGCGCCAGCAGCCAAGCGGCTGGGACTTACGAGCAGTACTTC.